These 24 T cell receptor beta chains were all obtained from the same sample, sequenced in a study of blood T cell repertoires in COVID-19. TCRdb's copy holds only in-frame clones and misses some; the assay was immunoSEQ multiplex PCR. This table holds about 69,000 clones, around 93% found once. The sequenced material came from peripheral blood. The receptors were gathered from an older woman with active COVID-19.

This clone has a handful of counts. As DNA, the CDR3 is TGTGCCAGCAGCCGGGACACAACTAACACTGAAGCTTTCTTT. It translates to CASSRDTTNTEAFF. The rearrangement uses TRBV5-5 and TRBJ1-1; TRBD1 is a possible D gene (6 bases). Germline-derived CDR1 and CDR2 are SGHKS and YYEKEE (reference sequence). This CDR3 region has 14 residues. V was trimmed by 4 bases and J by 2 bases, leaving 12 bases between them.

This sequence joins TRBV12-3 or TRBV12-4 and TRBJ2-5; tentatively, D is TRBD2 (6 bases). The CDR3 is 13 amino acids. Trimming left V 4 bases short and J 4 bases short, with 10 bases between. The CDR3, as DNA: TGTGCCAGCAGTTCGGGAGCTAGAGAGACCCAGTACTTC. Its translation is CASSSGARETQYF.

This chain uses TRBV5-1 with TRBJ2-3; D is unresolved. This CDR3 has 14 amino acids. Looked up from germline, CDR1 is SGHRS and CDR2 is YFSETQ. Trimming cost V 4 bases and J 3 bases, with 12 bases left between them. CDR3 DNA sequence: TGCGCCAGCAGCCCCGGTACGAGTACAGATACGCAGTATTTT. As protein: CASSPGTSTDTQYF.

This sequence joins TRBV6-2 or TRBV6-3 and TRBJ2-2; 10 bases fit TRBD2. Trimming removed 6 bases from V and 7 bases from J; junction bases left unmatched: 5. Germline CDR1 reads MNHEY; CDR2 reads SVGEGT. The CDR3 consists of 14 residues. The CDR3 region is CASSLRLAGGELFF. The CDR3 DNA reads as TGTGCCAGCAGCCTACGACTAGCGGGCGGGGAGCTGTTTTTT.

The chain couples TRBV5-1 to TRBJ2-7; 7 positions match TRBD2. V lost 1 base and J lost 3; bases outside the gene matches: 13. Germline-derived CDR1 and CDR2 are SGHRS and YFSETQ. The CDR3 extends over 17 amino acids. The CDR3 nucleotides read TGCGCCAGCAGCTTGCCGTCCGCTAGCGGAAGTAACTACGAGCAGTACTTC. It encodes CASSLPSASGSNYEQYF.

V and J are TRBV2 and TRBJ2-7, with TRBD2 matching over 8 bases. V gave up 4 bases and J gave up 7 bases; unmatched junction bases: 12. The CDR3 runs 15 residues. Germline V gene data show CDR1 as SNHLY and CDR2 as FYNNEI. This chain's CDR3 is CASSGLASGLGEQYF. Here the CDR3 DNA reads TGTGCCAGCAGTGGTCTCGCTAGCGGGTTGGGGGAGCAGTACTTC.

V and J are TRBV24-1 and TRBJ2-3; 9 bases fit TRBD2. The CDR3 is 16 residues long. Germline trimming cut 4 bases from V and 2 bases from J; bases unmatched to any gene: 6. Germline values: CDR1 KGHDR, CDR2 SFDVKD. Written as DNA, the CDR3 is TGTGCCACCAGTGACCCCGGGACTAGCTTCACAGATACGCAGTATTTT. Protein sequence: CATSDPGTSFTDTQYF.

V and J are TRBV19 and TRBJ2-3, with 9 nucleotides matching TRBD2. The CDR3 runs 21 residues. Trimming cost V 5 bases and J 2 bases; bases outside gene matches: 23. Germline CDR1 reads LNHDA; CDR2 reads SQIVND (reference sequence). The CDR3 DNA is TGTGCCAGTAGTGCGACGGGGCGGCTAGCGGGGATACTCGCCACCACAGATACGCAGTATTTT. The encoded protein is CASSATGRLAGILATTDTQYF. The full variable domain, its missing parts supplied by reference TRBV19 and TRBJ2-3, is DGGITQSPKYLFRKEGQNVTLSCEQNLNHDAMYWYRQDPGQGLRLIYYSQIVNDFQKGDIAEGYSVSREKKESFPLTVTSAQKNPTAFYLCASSATGRLAGILATTDTQYFGPGTRLTVL.

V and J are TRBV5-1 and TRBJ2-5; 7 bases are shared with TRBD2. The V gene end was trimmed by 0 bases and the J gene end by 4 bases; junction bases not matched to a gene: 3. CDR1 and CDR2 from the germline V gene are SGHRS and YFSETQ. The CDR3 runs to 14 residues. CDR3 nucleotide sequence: TGCGCCAGCAGCTTGGCGGCGGGAGCAGAGACCCAGTACTTC. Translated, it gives CASSLAAGAETQYF.

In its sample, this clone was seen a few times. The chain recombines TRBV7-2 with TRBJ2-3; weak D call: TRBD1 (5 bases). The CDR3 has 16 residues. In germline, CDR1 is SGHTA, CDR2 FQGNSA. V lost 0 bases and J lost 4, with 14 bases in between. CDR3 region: CASSLAVQAPADTQYF. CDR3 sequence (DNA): TGTGCCAGCAGCTTAGCGGTACAGGCTCCTGCAGATACGCAGTATTTT.

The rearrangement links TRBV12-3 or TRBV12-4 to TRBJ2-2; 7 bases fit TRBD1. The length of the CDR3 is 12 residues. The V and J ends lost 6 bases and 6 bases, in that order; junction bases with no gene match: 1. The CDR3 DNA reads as TGTGCCAGCAGGCAGGGGGCCGGGGAGCTGTTTTTT. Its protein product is CASRQGAGELFF.

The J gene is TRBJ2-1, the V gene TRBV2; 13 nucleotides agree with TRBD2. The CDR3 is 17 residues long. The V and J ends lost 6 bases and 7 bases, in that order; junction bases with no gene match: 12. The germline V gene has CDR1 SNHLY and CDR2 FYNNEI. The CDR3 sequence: CASSGTSTSGRWNEQFF. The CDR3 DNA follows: TGTGCCAGCAGCGGAACGTCGACTAGCGGGAGGTGGAATGAGCAGTTCTTC.

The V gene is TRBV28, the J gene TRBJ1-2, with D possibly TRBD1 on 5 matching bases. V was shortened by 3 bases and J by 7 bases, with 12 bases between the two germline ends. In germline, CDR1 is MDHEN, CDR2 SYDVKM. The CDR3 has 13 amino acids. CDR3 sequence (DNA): TGTGCCAGCAGTTTCCGGACACGGTCTGGCTACACCTTC. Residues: CASSFRTRSGYTF.

The CDR3 sequence: CASSLRTAQETQYF. The DNA for the CDR3 is TGTGCCAGCAGCTTGCGAACAGCACAAGAGACCCAGTACTTC. V gene TRBV5-6 combines with J gene TRBJ2-5; D unclear. The CDR3 loop spans 14 amino acids. V was cut by 1 base and J by 2 bases, with 9 bases left in between. Germline values: CDR1 SGHDT, CDR2 YYEEEE. The complete variable domain, with remaining parts taken from reference TRBV5-6 and TRBJ2-5, reads DAGVTQSPTHLIKTRGQQVTLRCSPKSGHDTVSWYQQALGQGPQFIFQYYEEEERQRGNFPDRFSGHQFPNYSSELNVNALLLGDSALYLCASSLRTAQETQYFGPGTRLLVL.

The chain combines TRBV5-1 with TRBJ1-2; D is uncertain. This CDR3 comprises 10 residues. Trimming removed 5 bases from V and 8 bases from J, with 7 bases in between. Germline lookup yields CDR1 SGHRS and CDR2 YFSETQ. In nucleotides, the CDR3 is TGCGCCAGCAGTAGTACCGGCTACACCTTC. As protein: CASSSTGYTF. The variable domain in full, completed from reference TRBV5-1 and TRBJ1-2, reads KAGVTQTPRYLIKTRGQQVTLSCSPISGHRSVSWYQQTPGQGLQFLFEYFSETQRNKGNFPGRFSGRQFSNSRSEMNVSTLELGDSALYLCASSSTGYTFGSGTRLTVV.

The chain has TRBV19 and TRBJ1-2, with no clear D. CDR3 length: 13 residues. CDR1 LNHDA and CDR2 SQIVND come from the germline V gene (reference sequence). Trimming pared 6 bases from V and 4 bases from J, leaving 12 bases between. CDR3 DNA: TGTGCCAGTAGCCTCGGCGGCCCCTATGGCTACACCTTC. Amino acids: CASSLGGPYGYTF.

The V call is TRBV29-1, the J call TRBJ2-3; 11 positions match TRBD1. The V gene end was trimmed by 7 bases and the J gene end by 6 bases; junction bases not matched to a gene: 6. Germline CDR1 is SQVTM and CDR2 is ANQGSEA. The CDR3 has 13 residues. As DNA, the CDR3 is TGCAGCGCGGTCCGGGACAGGGGGGATACGCAGTATTTT. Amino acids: CSAVRDRGDTQYF.

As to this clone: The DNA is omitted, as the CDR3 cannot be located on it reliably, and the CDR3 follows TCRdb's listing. This CDR3 is CASSQVGTGNLDF. This chain connects TRBV14 to TRBJ2-7; the table's D call TRBD1 went unverified against the DNA. Looked up from germline, CDR1 is SGHDN and CDR2 is FVKESK. A total of 13 residues make up the CDR3, ends included.

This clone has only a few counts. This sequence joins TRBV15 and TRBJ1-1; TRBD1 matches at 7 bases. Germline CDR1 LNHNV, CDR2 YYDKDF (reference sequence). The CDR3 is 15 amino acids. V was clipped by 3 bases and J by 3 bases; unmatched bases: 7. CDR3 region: CATSRREGGYTEAFF. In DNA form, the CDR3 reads TGTGCCACCAGCAGGAGGGAAGGGGGCTACACTGAAGCTTTCTTT.

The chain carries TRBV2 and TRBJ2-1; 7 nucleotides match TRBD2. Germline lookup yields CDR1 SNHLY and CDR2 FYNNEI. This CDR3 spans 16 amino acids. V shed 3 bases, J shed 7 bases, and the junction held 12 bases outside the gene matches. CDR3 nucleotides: TGTGCCAGCAGTGATACCGGGACTATGGGAGGGAATGAGCAGTTCTTC. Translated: CASSDTGTMGGNEQFF.

CDR3 bases: TGCAGCGCACAAATAAGCTCCTACAATGAGCAGTTCTTC. Its translation is CSAQISSYNEQFF. This chain joins TRBV29-1 and TRBJ2-1, with D unresolved. This CDR3 region has 13 residues. CDR1 and CDR2 from the germline V gene are SQVTM and ANQGSEA. V lost 7 bases and J 0 bases, leaving 10 bases between the germline ends.

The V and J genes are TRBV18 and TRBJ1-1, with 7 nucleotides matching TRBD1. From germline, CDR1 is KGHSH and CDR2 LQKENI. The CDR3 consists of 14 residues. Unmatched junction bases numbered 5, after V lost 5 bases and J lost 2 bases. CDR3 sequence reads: CASSTRQGNTEAFF. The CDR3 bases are TGTGCCAGCTCAACGAGACAGGGTAACACTGAAGCTTTCTTT.

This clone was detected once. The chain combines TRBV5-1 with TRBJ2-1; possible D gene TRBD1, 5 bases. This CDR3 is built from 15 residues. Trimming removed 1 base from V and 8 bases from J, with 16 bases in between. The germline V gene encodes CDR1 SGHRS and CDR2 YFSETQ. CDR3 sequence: CASSLLQGIFDEQFF. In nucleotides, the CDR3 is TGCGCCAGCAGCTTGTTGCAGGGCATCTTCGATGAGCAGTTCTTC. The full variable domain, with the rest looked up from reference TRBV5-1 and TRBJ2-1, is KAGVTQTPRYLIKTRGQQVTLSCSPISGHRSVSWYQQTPGQGLQFLFEYFSETQRNKGNFPGRFSGRQFSNSRSEMNVSTLELGDSALYLCASSLLQGIFDEQFFGPGTRLTVL.

This CDR3 reads CASNTVGTGKADTQYF. The DNA for the CDR3 is TGTGCCAGCAACACAGTCGGGACAGGGAAGGCAGATACGCAGTATTTT. The chain combines TRBV28 with TRBJ2-3, with 9 nucleotides matching TRBD1. CDR3 length equals 16 residues. Germline CDR1 and CDR2: MDHEN and SYDVKM. V lost 7 bases and J lost 4; bases outside the gene matches: 12. Full variable domain (remainder filled in from reference TRBV28 and TRBJ2-3): DVKVTQSSRYLVKRTGEKVFLECVQDMDHENMFWYRQDPGLGLRLIYFSYDVKMKEKGDIPEGYSVSREKKERFSLILESASTNQTSMYLCASNTVGTGKADTQYFGPGTRLTVL.